This TCR beta chain was identified in a study of CD8 T cells in Susac syndrome. This clonotype was found a few times. Sequencing of TCR beta was carried out in blood CD8+ and CD4+ T cells. V dropped 3 bases and J dropped 4 bases, with 12 bases sitting between them. From germline, CDR1 is SQVTM and CDR2 ANQGSEA. The CDR3 is 13 amino acids. RNA in amounts of about 0.5 to 1 ug was reverse transcribed with random hexamers. TCRdb re-called the immunoSEQ multiplex PCR reads through MiXCR, storing one row per CDR3 protein. The sample carries 200,000 or so distinct CDR3 sequences, about 94% recorded once. This clonotype was sampled from a human donor with multiple sclerosis. What was sequenced was CD4+ T cells from PBMCs. This chain uses TRBV29-1 with TRBJ2-5, with D perhaps being TRBD1 or TRBD2 (6 bases each). The CDR3, as DNA: TGCAGCGTTGAGGGGGGCCGGAGAGAGACCCAGTACTTC. Protein sequence: CSVEGGRRETQYF.